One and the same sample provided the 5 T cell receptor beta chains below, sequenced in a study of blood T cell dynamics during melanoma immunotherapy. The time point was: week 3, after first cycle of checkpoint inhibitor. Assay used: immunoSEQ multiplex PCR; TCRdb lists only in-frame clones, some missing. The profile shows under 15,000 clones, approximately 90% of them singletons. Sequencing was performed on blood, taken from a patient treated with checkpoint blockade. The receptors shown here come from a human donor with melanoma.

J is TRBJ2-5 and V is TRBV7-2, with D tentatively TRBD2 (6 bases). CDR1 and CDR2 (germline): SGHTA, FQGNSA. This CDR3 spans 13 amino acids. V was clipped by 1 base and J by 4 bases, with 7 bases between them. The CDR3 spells CASSLVGGETQYF. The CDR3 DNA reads TGTGCCAGCAGCTTAGTGGGGGGAGAGACCCAGTACTTC.

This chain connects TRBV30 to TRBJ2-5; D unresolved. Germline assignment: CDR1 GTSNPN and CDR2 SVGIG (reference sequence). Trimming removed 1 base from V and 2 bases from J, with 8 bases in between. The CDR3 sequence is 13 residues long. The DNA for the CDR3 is TGTGCCTGGAGTGGCCTAGATCAAGAGACCCAGTACTTC. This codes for CAWSGLDQETQYF.

The CDR3 nucleotides are TGTGCCAGCAGCCAGCAAGAAGGGTATGGCACTAATGAAAAACTGTTTTTT. Protein product: CASSQQEGYGTNEKLFF. J is TRBJ1-4 and V is TRBV4-2; D is ambiguous. With 3 bases removed from V and 2 bases from J, the gap between germline ends came to 16 bases. The CDR3 spans 17 residues. Germline CDR1 LGHNA, CDR2 YNFKEQ.

The CDR3 DNA reads TGTGCCAGCAGCCCCGCCCCAGGTTTCAACACCGGGGAGCTGTTTTTT. Translating gives CASSPAPGFNTGELFF. The gene calls are TRBV7-2 and TRBJ2-2; no reliable D call. The CDR3 has 16 amino acids. V lost 5 bases to trimming and J lost 2 bases, with 15 bases between them. CDR1 is SGHTA, CDR2 FQGNSA, per germline.

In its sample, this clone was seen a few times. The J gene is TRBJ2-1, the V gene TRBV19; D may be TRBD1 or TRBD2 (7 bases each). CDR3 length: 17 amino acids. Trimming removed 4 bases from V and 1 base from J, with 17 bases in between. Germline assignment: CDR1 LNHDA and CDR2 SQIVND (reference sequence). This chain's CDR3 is CASSKRGQGVSYNEQFF. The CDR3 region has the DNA TGTGCCAGTAGTAAGCGGGGTCAGGGGGTTTCCTACAATGAGCAGTTCTTC. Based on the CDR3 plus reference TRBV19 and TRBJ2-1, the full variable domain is DGGITQSPKYLFRKEGQNVTLSCEQNLNHDAMYWYRQDPGQGLRLIYYSQIVNDFQKGDIAEGYSVSREKKESFPLTVTSAQKNPTAFYLCASSKRGQGVSYNEQFFGPGTRLTVL.